Below, 27 T cell receptor beta chains from the same sample are listed, as sequenced in a study of T cell responses to AZD1222 COVID-19 vaccine. Clones were read by immunoSEQ multiplex PCR, and TCRdb kept only the in-frame ones, dropping some. The data contain more than 110,000 clones, more than 70% of them singletons. Sequenced here: peripheral blood, sampled 28 days after the second AZD1222 dose. The receptors were gathered from an adult who received the AZD1222 COVID-19 vaccine.

The rearrangement uses TRBV2 and TRBJ2-1, with 11 bases that match TRBD2. The CDR3 runs 16 residues. CDR1 is SNHLY and CDR2 is FYNNEI in the germline V gene. The ends lost 8 bases at V and 8 bases at J; junction bases unmatched: 14. DNA for the CDR3: TGTGCCAGCTTTCACACTAGCGGGAGTTATCCTGATGAGCAGTTCTTC. Translating gives CASFHTSGSYPDEQFF.

CDR3 in DNA: TGCAGTGCTAGTACGGGAACAGGCGGAAGCAATCAGCCCCAGCATTTT. It yields the protein CSASTGTGGSNQPQHF. V and J are TRBV20-1 and TRBJ1-5, with TRBD1 as a possible D gene (5 bases). The CDR3 runs to 16 residues. Deletions cut 3 bases from V and 1 base from J, with 16 bases between. CDR1 and CDR2 (germline): DFQATT, SNEGSKA (reference sequence).

The rearrangement uses TRBV28 and TRBJ1-1; perhaps TRBD1 as D (6 bases). This CDR3 contains 14 residues. CDR1 MDHEN and CDR2 SYDVKM come from the germline V gene. Trimming left V 8 bases short and J 0 bases short, with 13 bases between. For the CDR3, the DNA is TGTGCCAGCGTCAGGGGTGCCATGAACACTGAAGCTTTCTTT. Amino acids: CASVRGAMNTEAFF. Drawing the rest from reference TRBV28 and TRBJ1-1, the complete variable domain is DVKVTQSSRYLVKRTGEKVFLECVQDMDHENMFWYRQDPGLGLRLIYFSYDVKMKEKGDIPEGYSVSREKKERFSLILESASTNQTSMYLCASVRGAMNTEAFFGQGTRLTVV.

This clone was seen only once. This chain uses TRBV11-2 with TRBJ2-3; 7 bases are shared with TRBD2. CDR1 and CDR2 from the germline V gene are SGHAT and FQNNGV. This CDR3 has 16 residues. V was pared by 6 bases and J by 5 bases, with 14 bases of the junction left unmatched. The CDR3 DNA follows: TGTGCCAGCAGACACGGCCGCGGGGGACTAAAAGATACGCAGTATTTT. Translation: CASRHGRGGLKDTQYF.

This chain links TRBV24-1 with TRBJ2-2; no definite D call. V shed 3 bases and J shed 4 bases, with 11 bases lying between them. This CDR3 contains 15 residues. The V gene's germline CDR1 is KGHDR and CDR2 SFDVKD. The CDR3 sequence: CATSDPSRATGELFF. CDR3 coding DNA: TGTGCCACCAGTGATCCCTCTAGGGCCACCGGGGAGCTGTTTTTT.

The CDR3 region has the DNA TGTGCCAGCAGCGCGGGGACGGATGTTCGCTCTGGGGCCAACGTCCTGACTTTC. This sequence encodes CASSAGTDVRSGANVLTF. V usage is TRBV9 and J usage is TRBJ2-6; D possibly matches TRBD1 or TRBD2 (5 bases each). V lost 3 bases, J lost 0 bases, and 16 bases lay in between. The CDR3 runs 18 residues. The germline V gene encodes CDR1 SGDLS and CDR2 YYNGEE. Full variable domain (missing parts from reference TRBV9 and TRBJ2-6): DSGVTQTPKHLITATGQRVTLRCSPRSGDLSVYWYQQSLDQGLQFLIQYYNGEERAKGNILERFSAQQFPDLHSELNLSSLELGDSALYFCASSAGTDVRSGANVLTFGAGSRLTVL.

V gene TRBV5-5 combines with J gene TRBJ1-3, with a tentative D call TRBD1 (6 bases). There are 18 residues in the CDR3. Germline values: CDR1 SGHKS, CDR2 YYEKEE (reference sequence). The V and J ends lost 8 bases and 0 bases respectively, with 24 bases between them. The CDR3 sequence: CASTRDTHQVGSGNTIYF. The DNA for the CDR3 is TGTGCCAGTACCCGGGACACTCACCAGGTCGGCTCTGGAAACACCATATATTTT. Full variable domain (outside the CDR3, taken from reference TRBV5-5 and TRBJ1-3): DAGVTQSPTHLIKTRGQQVTLRCSPISGHKSVSWYQQVLGQGPQFIFQYYEKEERGRGNFPDRFSARQFPNYSSELNVNALLLGDSALYLCASTRDTHQVGSGNTIYFGEGSWLTVV.

The chain uses TRBV18 and TRBJ1-6, with a tentative D call TRBD1 (5 bases). The germline CDR1 and CDR2 sequences are KGHSH and LQKENI. The CDR3 has 14 residues. CDR3 coding DNA: TGTGCTTCCGGGGAGGGGTGGAATAATTCACCCCTCCACTTT. It yields the protein CASGEGWNNSPLHF.

The chain has TRBV28 and TRBJ2-5, with a possible D match to TRBD2 (6 bases). This CDR3 region has 17 residues. Per germline, CDR1 MDHEN and CDR2 SYDVKM. V was trimmed by 7 bases and J by 1 base, leaving 22 bases between them. CDR3 DNA sequence: TGTGCCAGCACCACCCCTCTAGGAGCGGGCCTCCAAGAGACCCAGTACTTC. It yields the protein CASTTPLGAGLQETQYF.

The rearrangement uses TRBV28 and TRBJ1-5; D is possibly TRBD1 (6 bases). The CDR3 is made up of 16 amino acids. Trimming removed 7 bases from V and 8 bases from J, with 24 bases in between. CDR1 and CDR2 from the germline V gene are MDHEN and SYDVKM. The CDR3: CASIPMSGAHLKPQHF. Here the CDR3 DNA reads TGTGCCAGCATACCTATGTCGGGGGCGCATCTTAAGCCCCAGCATTTT.

Here the CDR3 DNA reads TGTGCCTGGAGTGCTCTTGCTAATGAAAAACTGTTTTTT. Amino acids: CAWSALANEKLFF. This rearrangement joins TRBV30 to TRBJ1-4; D is unresolved. Germline CDR1 reads GTSNPN; CDR2 reads SVGIG (reference sequence). The CDR3 consists of 13 residues. Trimming removed 1 base from V and 3 bases from J, with 6 bases in between.

This chain uses TRBV28 with TRBJ1-5; the D gene is possibly TRBD1 (5 bases). CDR1 and CDR2 (germline): MDHEN, SYDVKM. V lost 7 bases, J lost 0 bases, and 19 bases lay in between. The CDR3 has 17 residues. The CDR3 here is CASTTPPGRDSNQPQHF. The CDR3 DNA follows: TGTGCCAGCACCACGCCTCCGGGCAGGGATAGCAATCAGCCCCAGCATTTT.

V gene TRBV6-5 combines with J gene TRBJ1-1; perhaps TRBD1 as D (6 bases). The V and J ends lost 6 bases and 4 bases respectively, with 15 bases between them. Looked up from germline, CDR1 is MNHEY and CDR2 is SVGAGI. This CDR3 is 14 amino acids long. The CDR3 nucleotides read TGTGCCAGCAGCCCCCTTCGGGGGCCCACTGAAGCTTTCTTT. Its protein product is CASSPLRGPTEAFF.

The chain links TRBV10-2 to TRBJ1-2; D may be TRBD1 (6 bases). The CDR3 is 16 amino acids. Germline CDR1 reads WSHSY; CDR2 reads SAAADI. The V end was cut by 5 bases, the J end by 6 bases, with 22 bases between. CDR3 region: CASSRSGAAEGDGYTF. The CDR3 DNA reads TGCGCCAGCAGTAGGTCCGGGGCGGCCGAGGGGGATGGCTACACCTTC.

This chain joins TRBV15 and TRBJ2-2, with D perhaps TRBD2 (6 bases). Germline CDR1 reads LNHNV; CDR2 reads YYDKDF (reference sequence). This CDR3 spans 15 amino acids. The germline V and J ends were trimmed by 4 bases and 6 bases, with 15 bases remaining between them. The CDR3 here is CATSTRTEGSGELFF. The CDR3 DNA reads as TGTGCCACCAGCACCCGGACGGAGGGCTCCGGGGAGCTGTTTTTT.

This chain links TRBV27 with TRBJ2-7; 7 bases map to TRBD1. Germline CDR1 reads MNHEY; CDR2 reads SMNVEV (reference sequence). V shed 6 bases, J shed 2 bases, and the junction held 10 bases outside the gene matches. This CDR3 spans 15 amino acids. The CDR3 is CASRVAGQAAYEQYF. CDR3 in DNA: TGTGCCAGCAGGGTGGCCGGACAGGCCGCCTACGAGCAGTACTTC.

This rearrangement joins TRBV12-5 to TRBJ2-2; D not resolved. CDR3 length equals 12 residues. CDR1 and CDR2 (germline): LGHNT, FRNRAP. V was pared by 3 bases and J by 4 bases, with 3 bases between. CDR3 sequence reads: CASGFATGELFF. As DNA, the CDR3 is TGTGCTAGTGGTTTCGCCACCGGGGAGCTGTTTTTT.

J is TRBJ2-2 and V is TRBV24-1; perhaps TRBD1 as D (6 bases). Germline values: CDR1 KGHDR, CDR2 SFDVKD. V lost 9 bases and J 7 bases, leaving 11 bases between the germline ends. The CDR3 is 12 residues long. The CDR3 DNA is TGTGCCACCTCTACAGGGTTCGGGGAGCTGTTTTTT. Protein sequence: CATSTGFGELFF.

This clone appeared a single time. The V gene is TRBV23-1, the J gene TRBJ2-2; D could derive from TRBD1 or TRBD2 (5 bases each). TRBV23-1 is noted as an ORF with a role that remains uncertain. This CDR3 contains 16 residues. V lost 3 bases, J lost 0 bases, and 11 bases lay in between. Here the CDR3 reads CASSHREIPNTGELFF. DNA of the CDR3: TGCGCCAGCAGTCACAGGGAGATACCGAACACCGGGGAGCTGTTTTTT.

The chain is built from TRBV5-1 and TRBJ1-4; no firm D call. The V end was cut by 2 bases, the J end by 6 bases, with 14 bases between. The CDR3 has 15 residues. Germline V lookup: CDR1 SGHRS, CDR2 YFSETQ. In DNA form, the CDR3 reads TGCGCCAGCAGCTTTGGAAGACCCCTGGATGAAAAACTGTTTTTT. It translates to CASSFGRPLDEKLFF.

The gene calls are TRBV4-3 and TRBJ1-1; TRBD1 might be the D (5 bases). The CDR3 runs 16 residues. The germline V gene encodes CDR1 LGHNA and CDR2 YSLEER. Trimming took off 1 base at V and 3 bases at J, with 15 bases between the two ends. CDR3 residues: CASSQAVFGGYTEAFF. CDR3 in DNA: TGCGCCAGCAGCCAAGCGGTCTTTGGGGGTTACACTGAAGCTTTCTTT.

This clone was seen only once. The J gene is TRBJ1-1, the V gene TRBV7-3; 8 nucleotides line up with TRBD1. The CDR3 contains 15 residues. The germline gives CDR1 SGHTA, CDR2 FQGTGA. J lost 0 bases, V lost 4 bases, and 4 bases had no gene match. In DNA, the CDR3 is TGTGCCAGCAGCTCGCCAGGGGGCTTGAACACTGAAGCTTTCTTT. Translation gives CASSSPGGLNTEAFF.

This chain uses TRBV29-1 with TRBJ1-2, with TRBD1 identical over 10 bases. Germline CDR1 is SQVTM and CDR2 is ANQGSEA. V lost 7 bases and J lost 6; bases outside the gene matches: 2. The CDR3 runs 11 residues. In DNA form, the CDR3 reads TGCAGCGCCGGGACAGGGGATGGCTACACCTTC. This codes for CSAGTGDGYTF.

This chain uses TRBV30 with TRBJ2-1; 8 bases are shared with TRBD1. Germline lookup yields CDR1 GTSNPN and CDR2 SVGIG (reference sequence). The CDR3 contains 13 residues. V was pared by 8 bases and J by 4 bases, with 7 bases of the junction left unmatched. The CDR3: CAGGDRQYNEQFF. In DNA, the CDR3 is TGTGCCGGCGGGGACAGGCAGTACAATGAGCAGTTCTTC.

V gene TRBV11-2 combines with J gene TRBJ2-7; D may be TRBD2 (5 bases). The CDR3 runs to 14 residues. The V gene's germline CDR1 is SGHAT and CDR2 FQNNGV. Trimming removed 4 bases from V and 3 bases from J, with 13 bases in between. The CDR3 spells CASSYRAENYEQYF. Written as DNA, the CDR3 is TGTGCCAGCAGCTATCGAGCGGAAAACTACGAGCAGTACTTC.

The J gene is TRBJ1-2, the V gene TRBV19; D not certain. This CDR3 comprises 15 residues. Trimming removed 7 bases at V and 0 bases at J, with 15 bases between. Germline-derived CDR1 and CDR2 are LNHDA and SQIVND (reference sequence). CDR3 sequence (DNA): TGTGCCAGTAAGCTGGCAGGAGCAGCTAACTATGGCTACACCTTC. Amino acid sequence: CASKLAGAANYGYTF.

V gene TRBV4-2 combines with J gene TRBJ2-5; 13 bases fit TRBD2. The CDR3 consists of 19 residues. Germline values: CDR1 LGHNA, CDR2 YNFKEQ. After removal of 4 bases from V and 2 bases from J, the junction contained 13 bases not matched to a gene. This chain's CDR3 is CASSRKDGLAGAYQETQYF. The DNA of the CDR3 is TGTGCCAGCAGCCGAAAGGATGGACTAGCGGGGGCCTATCAAGAGACCCAGTACTTC.